This entry describes one T cell receptor beta chain. Its antigen remains unknown. Using immunoSEQ multiplex PCR, the repertoire was profiled, and TCRdb retains in-frame clones only, with some absent. The sample yields tens of thousands of clones, more than 60% seen once. The data originate from a study of vaccination effects on CD4 cells after COVID-19. On the study more broadly: Each participant received a vaccine that was either BNT162b2 or mRNA-1273, given as two doses.

After expansion with viral peptide pools in the ViraFEST assay, antigen-specific CD4+ T cells were sequenced. The culture ran for roughly ten days before CD4+ T cells were isolated. Vaccinated recipients, who were negative for nucleocapsid antibodies, had no history of SARS-CoV-2 infection. Study-wide results and limits: The study found marked clonal contraction of infection- and vaccine-induced clones late after vaccination. There were few convalescent patients in the study and no early post-infection timepoints.

The specimen was CD4+ T cells from PBMCs cultured with SARS-CoV-2 spike peptides, collected before COVID-19 vaccination. This TCR was sampled from a human donor who received a COVID-19 vaccine.

The CDR3 sequence: CASSTPGNQPQHF. CDR3 coding DNA: TGTGCCAGTAGTACCCCAGGCAATCAGCCCCAGCATTTT. The chain carries TRBV19 and TRBJ1-5; D is ambiguous. Per the germline V gene, CDR1 is LNHDA and CDR2 is SQIVND (reference sequence). The CDR3 contains 13 residues. The V gene lost 4 bases and the J gene lost 2 bases, with 6 bases spanning the gap.